The TCR beta chain under discussion was sequenced for a study of shared clonotypes between healthy human individuals. Study results and limitations: When compared with the clonotypes that were shared by all four sorted-subset donors, the non-shared clonotypes turned out to have lower generation probabilities.

Repertoires were generated with immunoSEQ multiplex PCR, while TCRdb's copy carries only in-frame clones and drops some. This table holds some 2,000,000 clones, around 95% found once. V shed 4 bases and J shed 2 bases, with 5 bases lying between them. Germline V gives CDR1 ENHRY, CDR2 SYGVKD. This CDR3 spans 12 amino acids. In the case of this clone: Its antigen is not known.

This TCR was sampled from a man aged 18 to 30 in good health. This sequence joins TRBV10-3 and TRBJ2-5, with D hard to call. Sequencing was performed on naive CD4+ T cells sorted from blood. Subset given: CD45RA+ positively selected. The CDR3 DNA sequence: TGTGCCATCAGTGGGGCACAAGAGACCCAGTACTTC. Its translation: CAISGAQETQYF.